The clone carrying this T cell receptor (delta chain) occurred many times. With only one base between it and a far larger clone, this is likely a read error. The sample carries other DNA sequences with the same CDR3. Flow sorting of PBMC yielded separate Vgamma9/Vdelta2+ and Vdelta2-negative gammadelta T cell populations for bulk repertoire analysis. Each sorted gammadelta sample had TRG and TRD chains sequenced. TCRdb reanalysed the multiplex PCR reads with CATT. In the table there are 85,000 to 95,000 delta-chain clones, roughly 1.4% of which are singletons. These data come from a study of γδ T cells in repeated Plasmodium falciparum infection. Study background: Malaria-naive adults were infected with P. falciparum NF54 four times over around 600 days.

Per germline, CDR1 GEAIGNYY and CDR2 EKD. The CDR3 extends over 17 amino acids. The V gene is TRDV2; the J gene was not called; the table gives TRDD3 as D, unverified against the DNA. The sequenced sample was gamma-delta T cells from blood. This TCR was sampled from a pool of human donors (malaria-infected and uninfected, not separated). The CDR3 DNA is TGTGCCTGTGACTCCTTACTGGGGGATACCGACACCGATAAGCTCATCTTT. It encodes CACDSLLGDTDTDKLIF.